This T cell receptor (beta chain) was retrieved from a study of beta chain features in type 1 diabetes. Turning to the study itself: Age, gender and cell yields were alike across patients and healthy donors.

General observations from the study: The influence of HLA type on TCRB rearrangement stayed undetermined. A pattern of fewer insertions and more deletions at VDJ junctions was seen in type 1 diabetes patients. Reads derived from cDNA could over-represent cells showing high TCR expression.

The V and J ends lost 1 base and 9 bases respectively, with 13 bases between them. The CDR3 has 14 residues. Looked up from germline, CDR1 is MNHEY and CDR2 is SVGAGI. This clone has just a few counts. Its antigen is as yet unknown. The isolated RNA, all of it, was reverse transcribed, so expressed TCRB transcripts were what got sequenced. TCRdb's copy holds only in-frame clones and misses some; the assay was immunoSEQ multiplex PCR. This table has about 210,000 clones, roughly 11% appearing once. The sample taken for sequencing was central memory CD4+ T cells from blood. The sequence derives from a man between 18 and 35 years old in good health. This chain uses TRBV6-5 with TRBJ2-1; D gene ambiguous. The CDR3 loop is CASSYFSQNSEQFF. The CDR3 DNA is TGTGCCAGCAGTTACTTTTCTCAGAATAGTGAGCAGTTCTTC.